Presented here are 14 T cell receptor beta chains from one specimen sequenced in a study of vaccination effects on CD4 cells after COVID-19. Their specific antigens are unknown. Expansion of antigen-specific CD4+ T cells with viral peptide pools was carried out by the ViraFEST assay before sequencing. Following culture for around 10 days, CD4+ T cells were isolated. None of the vaccinated had previously contracted SARS-CoV-2, and their nucleocapsid antibodies tested negative. TCRdb's copy holds only in-frame clones and misses some; the assay was immunoSEQ multiplex PCR. The sample yields some 24,000 clones, roughly 80% seen once. The material sequenced was CD4+ T cells from PBMCs cultured with HCoV-NL63 spike peptides, taken before COVID-19 vaccination. These receptors were collected from a human donor who received a COVID-19 vaccine.

J is TRBJ2-1 and V is TRBV30; D is tentatively TRBD1 or TRBD2 (5 bases each). V was clipped by 0 bases and J by 5 bases, with 23 bases between them. This CDR3 is built from 18 residues. Germline V lookup: CDR1 GTSNPN, CDR2 SVGIG (reference sequence). The CDR3: CAWSVLRGPQASNNEQFF. For the CDR3, the DNA is TGTGCCTGGAGTGTACTCCGGGGCCCACAGGCAAGCAACAATGAGCAGTTCTTC.

This chain links TRBV29-1 with TRBJ2-7; D possibly corresponds to TRBD1 (6 bases). The germline gives CDR1 SQVTM, CDR2 ANQGSEA. The V and J ends lost 6 bases and 6 bases respectively, with 18 bases between them. CDR3 size: 13 residues. CDR3 loop: CSVYRDGWGEQYF. CDR3 bases: TGCAGCGTGTACAGGGACGGTTGGGGCGAGCAGTACTTC.

J is TRBJ2-5 and V is TRBV9, with D hard to call. Germline lookup yields CDR1 SGDLS and CDR2 YYNGEE. V dropped 0 bases and J dropped 5 bases, with 11 bases sitting between them. There are 14 residues in the CDR3. CDR3 DNA sequence: TGTGCCAGCAGCGTAGGTACTATCGGCGAGACCCAGTACTTC. As protein: CASSVGTIGETQYF.

The chain recombines TRBV12-3 or TRBV12-4 with TRBJ1-1; D not certain. The CDR3 totals 13 residues. Trimming left V 5 bases short and J 0 bases short, with 7 bases between. The CDR3 DNA sequence: TGTGCCAGCAGTCTTTCTTTGAACACTGAAGCTTTCTTT. Translating gives CASSLSLNTEAFF.

The chain combines TRBV7-7 with TRBJ2-5, with TRBD2 matching over 9 bases. V trimming: 5 bases; J trimming: 6 bases; junction bases outside the gene matches: 7. CDR1 is SSHAT and CDR2 is FNYEAQ in the germline V gene (reference sequence). The CDR3 sequence is 14 residues long. The CDR3 DNA is TGTGCCAGCAGCAGACGGACTAGCGAGAAGACCCAGTACTTC. Its protein is CASSRRTSEKTQYF.

The CDR3 sequence: CATALAGAYEQYF. Written as DNA, the CDR3 is TGTGCCACCGCACTAGCGGGGGCCTACGAGCAGTACTTC. The V and J genes are TRBV10-3 and TRBJ2-7, with TRBD2 matching over 11 bases. After removal of 10 bases from V and 2 bases from J, the junction contained 4 bases not matched to a gene. The CDR3 spans 13 residues. CDR1 and CDR2 from the germline V gene are ENHRY and SYGVKD.

V usage is TRBV6-4 and J usage is TRBJ2-1; TRBD2 agrees at 11 bases. With 3 bases clipped from V and 9 bases from J, the junction kept 7 bases outside the gene matches. This CDR3 is built from 15 residues. Germline CDR1 is MRHNA and CDR2 is SNTAGT. The CDR3 protein is CASSERLAGGREQFF. CDR3 nucleotide sequence: TGTGCCAGCAGTGAACGTCTAGCGGGAGGTCGTGAGCAGTTCTTC.

The chain employs TRBV2 and TRBJ2-7, with 10 nucleotides matching TRBD2. CDR1 and CDR2 from the germline V gene are SNHLY and FYNNEI. V lost 4 bases, J lost 6 bases, and 6 bases stayed unmatched. The length of the CDR3 is 14 residues. In DNA form, the CDR3 reads TGTGCCAGCAGTGGGTTAGCGGGAGGTATCGAGCAGTACTTC. This codes for CASSGLAGGIEQYF.

The chain's CDR3 is CASSAVEGYNEQFF. The CDR3, as DNA: TGCGCCAGCAGCGCGGTCGAGGGATACAATGAGCAGTTCTTC. The V gene is TRBV5-1, the J gene TRBJ2-1; TRBD2 is a possible D gene (5 bases). V shed 4 bases and J shed 4 bases, with 12 bases lying between them. The length of the CDR3 is 14 residues. Germline V gives CDR1 SGHRS, CDR2 YFSETQ.

This CDR3 is CASSQDRGLAGGRDTQYF. As DNA, the CDR3 is TGCGCCAGCAGCCAAGATAGGGGACTAGCGGGGGGCCGGGATACGCAGTATTTT. This chain links TRBV4-1 with TRBJ2-3; 15 nucleotides align to TRBD2. The CDR3 is 18 residues long. CDR1 MGHRA and CDR2 YSYEKL come from the germline V gene. The V and J ends lost 0 bases and 6 bases, in that order; junction bases with no gene match: 7.

The chain recombines TRBV6-1 with TRBJ1-2; D remains unclear. Germline loops: CDR1 MNHNS, CDR2 SASEGT. V was clipped by 2 bases and J by 4 bases, with 8 bases between them. The CDR3 totals 13 residues. The CDR3, as DNA: TGTGCCAGCAGTGAAACGGAAGTCTATGGCTACACCTTC. Translation: CASSETEVYGYTF.

The chain is built from TRBV27 and TRBJ2-1, with D unresolved. Trimming shortened V by 3 bases and J by 9 bases, and 18 bases separated the two germline ends. Germline V gives CDR1 MNHEY, CDR2 SMNVEV (reference sequence). CDR3 length: 15 residues. The CDR3 DNA reads TGTGCCAGCAGTTTGTCGAAGGCCACTACGGGTGAGCAGTTCTTC. Its protein product is CASSLSKATTGEQFF.

This clone is medium-sized within its sample. The chain uses TRBV3-1 (or the pseudogene TRBV3-2) and TRBJ1-2; no definite D call. The CDR3 totals 12 residues. V gave up 3 bases and J gave up 7 bases, with 9 bases separating them. Germline assignment: CDR1 LGHDT and CDR2 YNNKEL (reference sequence). Here the CDR3 reads CASSQGNSGYTF. CDR3 DNA: TGTGCCAGCAGCCAGGGAAATAGTGGCTACACCTTC.

This clone was counted only a few times. For the CDR3, the DNA is TGCGCCAGCAGCTTGGACGCAGCCGGAAGGATCTATGGCTACACCTTC. This sequence encodes CASSLDAAGRIYGYTF. The chain has TRBV5-1 and TRBJ1-2; D unclear. The V and J ends lost 0 bases and 4 bases respectively, with 16 bases between them. The CDR3 contains 16 residues. Germline V CDR1 and CDR2: SGHRS, YFSETQ. The full variable domain, its missing parts supplied by reference TRBV5-1 and TRBJ1-2, is KAGVTQTPRYLIKTRGQQVTLSCSPISGHRSVSWYQQTPGQGLQFLFEYFSETQRNKGNFPGRFSGRQFSNSRSEMNVSTLELGDSALYLCASSLDAAGRIYGYTFGSGTRLTVV.